The rows below give T cell receptor beta chains drawn from one sample of a study of regulatory T cells in long-lasting Graves disease. TCRdb called the multiplex PCR reads again in MiXCR, with one record for every CDR3 protein. Of hundreds of thousands of distinct CDR3 sequences detected, about a fifth appear once; the ten largest clones hold 7% to 10%. The sample in question was peripheral blood mononuclear cells (PBMCs), obtained when the disease was refractory, from a patient treated with antithyroid drugs. The receptor set was obtained from a female donor with Graves disease. Both conserved end residues are part of each CDR3. The order of the fields is clone size, J gene, D gene, V gene, CDR3 protein, CDR3 DNA. A D gene is named only where the DNA matches it firmly. A row's size may be missing; if present it is once, few, many or a size class.

abundance: .; j_gene: TRBJ2-3; d_gene: TRBD2; v_gene: TRBV12-3/TRBV12-4; CDR3aa: CASSNRVAGVDTQYF; CDR3nt: TGTGCCAGCAGTAACCGGGTTGCGGGAGTAGATACGCAGTATTTT
abundance: few; j_gene: TRBJ2-7; d_gene: TRBD1; v_gene: TRBV7-8; CDR3aa: CASSILGQGGPFYEQYF; CDR3nt: TGTGCCAGCAGCATATTGGGACAGGGGGGCCCCTTCTACGAGCAGTACTTC
abundance: .; j_gene: TRBJ2-3; d_gene: .; v_gene: TRBV9; CDR3aa: CASSERGRSTDTQYF; CDR3nt: TGTGCCAGCAGCGAGAGGGGGAGAAGCACAGATACGCAGTATTTT
abundance: once; j_gene: TRBJ2-1; d_gene: .; v_gene: TRBV2; CDR3aa: CASSEGTGAHNGQFF; CDR3nt: TGTGCCAGCAGCGAGGGGACTGGCGCTCACAATGGGCAGTTCTTC
abundance: few; j_gene: TRBJ2-2; d_gene: TRBD2; v_gene: TRBV5-1; CDR3aa: CASGDQREIGELFF; CDR3nt: TGCGCCAGCGGGGACCAGCGGGAGATCGGGGAGCTGTTTTTT
abundance: many; j_gene: TRBJ1-2; d_gene: .; v_gene: TRBV28; CDR3aa: CASSSGTLYGYTF; CDR3nt: TGTGCCAGCAGCTCCGGGACACTTTATGGCTACACCTTC
abundance: many; j_gene: TRBJ1-5; d_gene: TRBD1; v_gene: TRBV6-1; CDR3aa: CAGVRTGLGQPQHF; CDR3nt: TGTGCCGGAGTCCGGACAGGGCTTGGACAGCCCCAGCATTTT
abundance: .; j_gene: TRBJ2-1; d_gene: TRBD2; v_gene: TRBV7-2; CDR3aa: CASSSGLARVEEQFF; CDR3nt: TGTGCCAGCAGCTCTGGACTAGCGCGGGTGGAGGAGCAGTTCTTC
abundance: .; j_gene: TRBJ2-3; d_gene: .; v_gene: TRBV4-3; CDR3aa: CASSRQSGTDTQYF; CDR3nt: TGCGCCAGCAGCCGACAATCGGGGACAGATACGCAGTATTTT
abundance: .; j_gene: TRBJ2-2; d_gene: TRBD1; v_gene: TRBV20-1; CDR3aa: CSARDLGQGWIGELFF; CDR3nt: TGCAGTGCTAGAGATCTGGGACAGGGATGGATCGGGGAGCTGTTTTTT
abundance: many; j_gene: TRBJ2-5; d_gene: .; v_gene: TRBV11-2; CDR3aa: CASNHLGGGETQYF; CDR3nt: TGTGCCAGCAACCATTTGGGGGGCGGGGAGACCCAGTACTTC
abundance: .; j_gene: TRBJ2-7; d_gene: TRBD1; v_gene: TRBV5-4; CDR3aa: CASSERDSYYEQYF; CDR3nt: TGTGCCAGCAGCGAAAGGGACAGTTACTACGAGCAGTACTTC
abundance: .; j_gene: TRBJ2-7; d_gene: .; v_gene: TRBV20-1; CDR3aa: CSAREFLRTASYEQYF; CDR3nt: TGCAGTGCTAGAGAATTCCTCCGGACTGCATCCTACGAGCAGTACTTC
abundance: many; j_gene: TRBJ1-2; d_gene: .; v_gene: TRBV5-1; CDR3aa: CASSPGTNYGYTF; CDR3nt: TGCGCCAGCAGCCCCGGGACGAACTATGGCTACACCTTC
abundance: .; j_gene: TRBJ2-1; d_gene: TRBD2; v_gene: TRBV11-2; CDR3aa: CASSKSPSGDYNEQFF; CDR3nt: TGTGCCAGCAGCAAATCGCCTAGCGGGGACTACAATGAGCAGTTCTTC
abundance: .; j_gene: TRBJ1-2; d_gene: .; v_gene: TRBV5-1; CDR3aa: CASSGGTHYGYTF; CDR3nt: TGCGCCAGCAGCGGAGGGACACACTATGGCTACACCTTC
abundance: many; j_gene: TRBJ2-7; d_gene: .; v_gene: TRBV5-1; CDR3aa: CASSSRGVRSYEQYF; CDR3nt: TGCGCCAGCAGCTCAAGGGGGGTCCGGTCCTACGAGCAGTACTTC
abundance: .; j_gene: TRBJ2-2; d_gene: .; v_gene: TRBV5-6; CDR3aa: CASSPGVGHTGELFF; CDR3nt: TGTGCCAGCAGCCCAGGGGTAGGTCACACCGGGGAGCTGTTTTTT
abundance: many; j_gene: TRBJ2-7; d_gene: TRBD1; v_gene: TRBV20-1; CDR3aa: CSADRGGYEQYF; CDR3nt: TGCAGTGCTGACAGGGGTGGGTACGAGCAGTACTTC
abundance: .; j_gene: TRBJ2-5; d_gene: TRBD2; v_gene: TRBV7-2; CDR3aa: CASSLTGLAGPYQETQYF; CDR3nt: TGTGCCAGCAGCTTAACGGGACTAGCGGGACCGTACCAAGAGACCCAGTACTTC
abundance: many; j_gene: TRBJ2-4; d_gene: .; v_gene: TRBV11-2; CDR3aa: CASSFGSIQYF; CDR3nt: TGTGCCAGCAGCTTCGGGTCCATTCAGTACTTC
abundance: .; j_gene: TRBJ2-5; d_gene: .; v_gene: TRBV24-1; CDR3aa: CATSDPPWGLSQETQYF; CDR3nt: TGTGCCACCAGTGACCCCCCCTGGGGTCTGTCCCAAGAGACCCAGTACTTC
abundance: .; j_gene: TRBJ2-7; d_gene: .; v_gene: TRBV15; CDR3aa: CATSRVGREQYF; CDR3nt: TGTGCCACCAGCAGAGTAGGGCGCGAGCAGTACTTC
abundance: .; j_gene: TRBJ1-2; d_gene: TRBD1; v_gene: TRBV28; CDR3aa: CASSLGQGRRIQGYTF; CDR3nt: TGTGCCAGCAGTTTGGGACAGGGGCGCAGAATCCAGGGCTACACCTTC
abundance: many; j_gene: TRBJ2-7; d_gene: .; v_gene: TRBV27; CDR3aa: CASSDAYEQYF; CDR3nt: TGTGCCAGCAGTGACGCCTACGAGCAGTACTTC
abundance: many; j_gene: TRBJ1-2; d_gene: TRBD1; v_gene: TRBV12-3/TRBV12-4; CDR3aa: CASNQGGYGYTF; CDR3nt: TGTGCCAGCAATCAGGGGGGCTATGGCTACACCTTC
abundance: .; j_gene: TRBJ1-3; d_gene: .; v_gene: TRBV3-1; CDR3aa: CASSQDGNTIYF; CDR3nt: TGTGCCAGCAGCCAAGATGGGAACACCATATATTTT
abundance: few; j_gene: TRBJ2-1; d_gene: TRBD1; v_gene: TRBV7-9; CDR3aa: CASKITGGNEQFF; CDR3nt: TGTGCCAGCAAAATAACAGGGGGCAATGAGCAGTTCTTC
abundance: many; j_gene: TRBJ1-5; d_gene: .; v_gene: TRBV6-1; CDR3aa: CASTPHGVGQPQHF; CDR3nt: TGTGCCAGCACTCCACACGGGGTGGGTCAGCCCCAGCATTTT
abundance: many; j_gene: TRBJ2-7; d_gene: .; v_gene: TRBV28; CDR3aa: CASTEGTYEQYF; CDR3nt: TGTGCCAGCACCGAGGGTACCTACGAGCAGTACTTC
abundance: many; j_gene: TRBJ1-1; d_gene: .; v_gene: TRBV29-1; CDR3aa: CSAVRGQGTEAFF; CDR3nt: TGCAGCGCTGTACGGGGGCAGGGCACTGAAGCTTTCTTT
abundance: many; j_gene: TRBJ1-1; d_gene: TRBD1; v_gene: TRBV7-2; CDR3aa: CASSLSPTGQMNTEAFF; CDR3nt: TGTGCCAGCAGCTTGTCCCCCACGGGACAGATGAACACTGAAGCTTTCTTT
abundance: .; j_gene: TRBJ1-1; d_gene: .; v_gene: TRBV7-9; CDR3aa: CASSLVIQPEALF; CDR3nt: TGTGCCAGCAGCTTAGTAATACAGCCTGAAGCTCTCTTT
abundance: once; j_gene: TRBJ2-6; d_gene: .; v_gene: TRBV27; CDR3aa: CASSLDPRSGANVLTF; CDR3nt: TGTGCCAGCAGTTTAGATCCCAGATCAGGGGCCAACGTCCTGACTTTC
abundance: few; j_gene: TRBJ1-1; d_gene: .; v_gene: TRBV5-8; CDR3aa: CASSWGGFTEAFF; CDR3nt: TGTGCCAGCAGCTGGGGGGGATTCACTGAAGCTTTCTTT
abundance: few; j_gene: TRBJ2-5; d_gene: TRBD1; v_gene: TRBV29-1; CDR3aa: CSVFRTGNKGETQYF; CDR3nt: TGCAGCGTTTTCCGGACAGGGAACAAAGGAGAGACCCAGTACTTC
abundance: few; j_gene: TRBJ2-3; d_gene: .; v_gene: TRBV29-1; CDR3aa: CSVGRGVADTQYF; CDR3nt: TGCAGCGTTGGGAGAGGGGTGGCAGATACGCAGTATTTT
abundance: .; j_gene: TRBJ2-5; d_gene: TRBD2; v_gene: TRBV5-4; CDR3aa: CASSFTGSGRAPETQYF; CDR3nt: TGTGCCAGCAGTTTTACCGGTAGCGGGAGGGCCCCCGAGACCCAGTACTTC
abundance: many; j_gene: TRBJ2-5; d_gene: .; v_gene: TRBV12-3/TRBV12-4; CDR3aa: CARGSSPRETQYF; CDR3nt: TGTGCCCGGGGGTCATCTCCCAGGGAGACCCAGTACTTC
abundance: .; j_gene: TRBJ2-7; d_gene: .; v_gene: TRBV20-1; CDR3aa: CSAPDRALAYEQYF; CDR3nt: TGCAGTGCCCCGGACAGAGCTTTAGCCTACGAGCAGTACTTC
abundance: many; j_gene: TRBJ2-7; d_gene: .; v_gene: TRBV28; CDR3aa: CASSFPMQERDDAYF; CDR3nt: TGTGCCAGCAGTTTCCCCATGCAGGAACGAGACGACGCATACTTC
abundance: many; j_gene: TRBJ1-2; d_gene: .; v_gene: TRBV20-1; CDR3aa: CSARVSGQIYGYTF; CDR3nt: TGCAGTGCTAGAGTTTCTGGACAGATATATGGCTACACCTTC
abundance: few; j_gene: TRBJ2-2; d_gene: .; v_gene: TRBV7-6; CDR3aa: CASSPAAGPTGELFF; CDR3nt: TGTGCCAGCAGCCCTGCTGCGGGACCCACCGGGGAGCTGTTTTTT
abundance: .; j_gene: TRBJ2-7; d_gene: TRBD1; v_gene: TRBV6-5; CDR3aa: CASSSKTGTPYEQYF; CDR3nt: TGTGCCAGCAGTTCGAAGACAGGGACCCCCTACGAGCAGTACTTC
abundance: .; j_gene: TRBJ2-6; d_gene: .; v_gene: TRBV3-1; CDR3aa: CASSHGSGANVLTF; CDR3nt: TGTGCCAGCAGTCACGGTTCTGGGGCCAACGTCCTGACTTTC
abundance: .; j_gene: TRBJ2-7; d_gene: .; v_gene: TRBV28; CDR3aa: CASSFLSRGKQYF; CDR3nt: TGTGCCAGCAGTTTCCTCTCCCGGGGAAAGCAGTACTTC
abundance: .; j_gene: TRBJ1-5; d_gene: .; v_gene: TRBV6-1; CDR3aa: CASRPFLYSNQPQHF; CDR3nt: TGTGCCAGCAGGCCTTTCTTATATAGCAATCAGCCCCAGCATTTT
abundance: few; j_gene: TRBJ1-2; d_gene: .; v_gene: TRBV6-5; CDR3aa: CASSYTGREYGYTF; CDR3nt: TGTGCCAGCAGTTACACAGGGAGGGAGTATGGCTACACCTTC
abundance: many; j_gene: TRBJ2-7; d_gene: TRBD1; v_gene: TRBV2; CDR3aa: CASSVARGSYEQYF; CDR3nt: TGTGCCAGCAGCGTCGCCAGGGGGTCCTACGAGCAGTACTTC
abundance: few; j_gene: TRBJ1-1; d_gene: TRBD1; v_gene: TRBV5-1; CDR3aa: CASSLVQGAYSEAFF; CDR3nt: TGCGCCAGCAGCTTGGTACAGGGGGCTTATAGTGAAGCTTTCTTT